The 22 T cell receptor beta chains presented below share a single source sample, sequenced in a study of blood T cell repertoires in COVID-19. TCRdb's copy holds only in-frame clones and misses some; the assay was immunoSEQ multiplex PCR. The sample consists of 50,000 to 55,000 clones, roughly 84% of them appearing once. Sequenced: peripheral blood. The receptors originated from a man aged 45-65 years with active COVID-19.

The CDR3 bases are TGTGCCAGCAGCTATAGCACAGATACGCAGTATTTT. Amino acid sequence: CASSYSTDTQYF. The chain is built from TRBV2 and TRBJ2-3; the D is unclear. The CDR3 covers 12 residues. Per germline, CDR1 SNHLY and CDR2 FYNNEI. Trimming left V 6 bases short and J 0 bases short, with 4 bases between. The full variable domain, in which reference TRBV2 and TRBJ2-3 provide the parts outside the CDR3, is EPEVTQTPSHQVTQMGQEVILRCVPISNHLYFYWYRQILGQKVEFLVSFYNNEISEKSEIFDDQFSVERPDGSNFTLKIRSTKLEDSAMYFCASSYSTDTQYFGPGTRLTVL.

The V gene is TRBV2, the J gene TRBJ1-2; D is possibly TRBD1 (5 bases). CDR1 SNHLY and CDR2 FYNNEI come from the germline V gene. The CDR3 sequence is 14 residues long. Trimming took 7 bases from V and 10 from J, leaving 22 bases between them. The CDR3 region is CASTPNNRPKAYTF. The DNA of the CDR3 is TGTGCCAGCACCCCCAACAACAGGCCAAAGGCCTACACCTTC. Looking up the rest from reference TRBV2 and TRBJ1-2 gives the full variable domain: EPEVTQTPSHQVTQMGQEVILRCVPISNHLYFYWYRQILGQKVEFLVSFYNNEISEKSEIFDDQFSVERPDGSNFTLKIRSTKLEDSAMYFCASTPNNRPKAYTFGSGTRLTVV.

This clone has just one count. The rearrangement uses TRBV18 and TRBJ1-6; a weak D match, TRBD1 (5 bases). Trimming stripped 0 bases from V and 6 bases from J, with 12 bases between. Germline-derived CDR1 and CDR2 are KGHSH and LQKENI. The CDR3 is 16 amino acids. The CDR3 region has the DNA TGTGCCAGCTCACCACCGGGTGCTCAGGGTAATTCACCCCTCCACTTT. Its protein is CASSPPGAQGNSPLHF.

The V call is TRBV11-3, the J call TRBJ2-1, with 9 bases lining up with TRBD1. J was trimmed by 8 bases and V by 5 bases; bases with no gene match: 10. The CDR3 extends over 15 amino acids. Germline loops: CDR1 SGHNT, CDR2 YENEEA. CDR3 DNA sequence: TGTGCCAGCAGCCGCCGGACAGGGGATGTCGATGAGCAGTTCTTC. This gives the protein CASSRRTGDVDEQFF.

This chain's CDR3 is CASTADTDTQYF. The CDR3 DNA follows: TGTGCCAGCACCGCGGACACAGATACGCAGTATTTT. The chain carries TRBV7-9 and TRBJ2-3; D is uncertain. The CDR3 is made up of 12 amino acids. The ends were cut back, 7 bases at V and 2 bases at J, with 7 bases in the middle. CDR1 is SEHNR and CDR2 is FQNEAQ in the germline V gene (reference sequence).

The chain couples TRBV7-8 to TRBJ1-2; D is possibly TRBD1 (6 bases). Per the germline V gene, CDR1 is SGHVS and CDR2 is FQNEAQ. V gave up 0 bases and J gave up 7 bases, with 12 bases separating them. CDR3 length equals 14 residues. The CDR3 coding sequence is TGTGCCAGCAGCTTAGCCGGGACAATGGTTGGCTACACCTTC. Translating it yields CASSLAGTMVGYTF.

CDR3 loop: CASSVTGQQPQHF. CDR3 sequence (DNA): TGTGCCAGCAGTGTGACAGGGCAACAGCCCCAGCATTTT. The chain is built from TRBV2 and TRBJ1-5; 7 nucleotides align to TRBD1. CDR3 length: 13 amino acids. Germline-derived CDR1 and CDR2 are SNHLY and FYNNEI. Trimming took 4 bases from V and 7 from J; bases not matched to a gene: 4.

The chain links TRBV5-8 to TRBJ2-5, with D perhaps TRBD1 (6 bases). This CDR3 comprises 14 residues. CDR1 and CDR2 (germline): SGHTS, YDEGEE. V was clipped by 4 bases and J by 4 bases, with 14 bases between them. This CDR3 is CASSPTDRSETQYF. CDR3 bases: TGTGCCAGCAGCCCCACGGACAGATCAGAGACCCAGTACTTC.

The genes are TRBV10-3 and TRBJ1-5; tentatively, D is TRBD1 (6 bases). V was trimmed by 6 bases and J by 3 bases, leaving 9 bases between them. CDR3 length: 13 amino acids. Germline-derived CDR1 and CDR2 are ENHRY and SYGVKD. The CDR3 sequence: CAISRGDNQPQHF. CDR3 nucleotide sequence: TGTGCCATCAGCAGGGGAGACAATCAGCCCCAGCATTTT.

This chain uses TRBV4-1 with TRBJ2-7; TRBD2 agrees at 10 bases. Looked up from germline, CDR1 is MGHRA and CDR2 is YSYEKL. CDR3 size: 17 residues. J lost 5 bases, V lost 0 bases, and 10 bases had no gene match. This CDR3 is CASSQDRGTSAKNEQYF. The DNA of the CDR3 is TGCGCCAGCAGCCAAGATCGGGGGACTAGCGCTAAAAACGAGCAGTACTTC.

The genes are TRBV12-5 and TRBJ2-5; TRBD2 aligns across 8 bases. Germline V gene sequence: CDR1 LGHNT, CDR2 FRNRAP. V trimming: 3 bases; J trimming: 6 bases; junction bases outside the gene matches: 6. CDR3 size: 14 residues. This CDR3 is CASGLAGAAQTQYF. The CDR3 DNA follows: TGTGCTAGTGGTTTAGCGGGGGCCGCGCAGACCCAGTACTTC.

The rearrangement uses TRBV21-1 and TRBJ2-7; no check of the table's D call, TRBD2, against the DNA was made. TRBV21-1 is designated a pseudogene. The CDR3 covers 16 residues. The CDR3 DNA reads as TGTGCCAGCAGCAAGGGAGGAGGGGTGCGGACCTACGAGCAGTACTTC. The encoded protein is CASSKGGGVRTYEQYF.

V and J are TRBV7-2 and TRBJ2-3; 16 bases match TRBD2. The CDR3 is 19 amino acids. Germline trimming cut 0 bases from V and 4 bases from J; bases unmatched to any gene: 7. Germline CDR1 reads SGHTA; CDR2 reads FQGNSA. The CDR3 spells CASSLAPGLAGGVADTQYF. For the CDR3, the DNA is TGTGCCAGCAGCTTAGCCCCGGGACTAGCGGGGGGGGTAGCAGATACGCAGTATTTT.

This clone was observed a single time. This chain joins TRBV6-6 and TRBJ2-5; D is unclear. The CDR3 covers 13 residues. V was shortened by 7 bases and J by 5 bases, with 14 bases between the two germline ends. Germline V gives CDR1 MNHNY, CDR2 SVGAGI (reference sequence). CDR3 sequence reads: CASTHPNGETQYF. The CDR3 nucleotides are TGTGCCAGCACCCACCCAAACGGGGAGACCCAGTACTTC.

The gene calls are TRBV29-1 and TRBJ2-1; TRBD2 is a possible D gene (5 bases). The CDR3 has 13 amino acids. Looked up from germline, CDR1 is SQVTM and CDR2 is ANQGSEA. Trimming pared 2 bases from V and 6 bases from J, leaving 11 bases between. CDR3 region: CSVERAVSNEQFF. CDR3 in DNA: TGCAGCGTTGAACGAGCGGTTTCCAATGAGCAGTTCTTC.

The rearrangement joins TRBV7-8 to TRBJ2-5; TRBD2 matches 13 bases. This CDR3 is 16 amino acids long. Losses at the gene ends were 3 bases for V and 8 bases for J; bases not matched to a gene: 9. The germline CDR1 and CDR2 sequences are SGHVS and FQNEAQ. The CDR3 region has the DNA TGTGCCAGCAGCTTTGCCGGGACTAGCGGGATAGGTACCCAGTACTTC. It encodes CASSFAGTSGIGTQYF.

For the CDR3, the DNA is TGCGCCACCGGACAGGCCTCTGGAAACACCATATATTTT. This encodes CATGQASGNTIYF. This sequence joins TRBV10-2 and TRBJ1-3; 7 bases line up with TRBD1. The CDR3 contains 13 residues. Germline CDR1 is WSHSY and CDR2 is SAAADI. The V and J ends lost 10 bases and 0 bases, in that order; junction bases with no gene match: 3.

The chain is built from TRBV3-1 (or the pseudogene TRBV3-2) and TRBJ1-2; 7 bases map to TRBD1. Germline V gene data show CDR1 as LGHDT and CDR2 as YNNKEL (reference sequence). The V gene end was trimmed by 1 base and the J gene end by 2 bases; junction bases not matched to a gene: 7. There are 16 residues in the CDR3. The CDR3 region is CASSQVLPQGNYGYTF. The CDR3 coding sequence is TGTGCCAGCAGCCAAGTGCTCCCACAGGGGAACTATGGCTACACCTTC.

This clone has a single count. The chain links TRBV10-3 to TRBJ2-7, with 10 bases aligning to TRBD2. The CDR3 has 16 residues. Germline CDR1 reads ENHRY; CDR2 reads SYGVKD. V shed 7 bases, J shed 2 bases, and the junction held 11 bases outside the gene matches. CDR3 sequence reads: CAIMGRASGGPYEQYF. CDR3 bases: TGTGCCATCATGGGAAGAGCTAGCGGGGGCCCCTACGAGCAGTACTTC.

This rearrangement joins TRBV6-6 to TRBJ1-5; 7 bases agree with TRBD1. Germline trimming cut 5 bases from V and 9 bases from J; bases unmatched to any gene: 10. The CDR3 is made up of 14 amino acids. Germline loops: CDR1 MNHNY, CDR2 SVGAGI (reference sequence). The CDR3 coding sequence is TGTGCCAGCAGTCCCTCGGGACAGTCGTCGCCCCAGCATTTT. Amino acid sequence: CASSPSGQSSPQHF.

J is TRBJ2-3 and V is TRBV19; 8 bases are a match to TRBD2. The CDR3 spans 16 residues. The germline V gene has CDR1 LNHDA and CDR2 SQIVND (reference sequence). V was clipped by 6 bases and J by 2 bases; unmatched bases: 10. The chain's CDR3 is CASSRVERGLTDTQYF. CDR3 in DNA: TGTGCCAGTAGCCGCGTGGAGCGGGGGCTCACAGATACGCAGTATTTT.

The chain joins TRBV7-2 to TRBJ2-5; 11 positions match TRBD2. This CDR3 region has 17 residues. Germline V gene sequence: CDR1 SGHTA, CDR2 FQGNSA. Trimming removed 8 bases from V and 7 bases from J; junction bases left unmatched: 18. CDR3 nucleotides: TGTGCCAGCGCTTTTCGTAGCGGGGGGGCCTGGAATTCGACCCAGTACTTC. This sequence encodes CASAFRSGGAWNSTQYF.